Below are 3 T cell receptor beta chains sequenced from a single sample in a study of T cell repertoires in cytomegalovirus infection. TCRdb independently ran MiXCR on the reads; one entry per CDR3 protein. Counted here are about 530,000 distinct CDR3 sequences, 26% occurring once; the ten biggest clones make up over 10%. The sequenced material came from PBMCs. These receptor sequences come from a human donor in good health (CMV status not recorded). Some clones in this sample may be carry-over from other donors' samples.

CDR3: CASGPGQGPDTQYF. Written as DNA, the CDR3 is TGTGCCAGCGGCCCGGGACAGGGACCAGATACGCAGTATTTT. The V call is TRBV11-2, the J call TRBJ2-3; 9 bases fit TRBD1. J lost 4 bases, V lost 8 bases, and 7 bases had no gene match. Looked up from germline, CDR1 is SGHAT and CDR2 is FQNNGV. This CDR3 has 14 amino acids.

This clonotype occurred a few times. This sequence joins TRBV7-2 and TRBJ2-3; D is unresolved. Germline CDR1 is SGHTA and CDR2 is FQGNSA. The CDR3 contains 15 residues. V was cut by 1 base and J by 0 bases, with 8 bases left in between. CDR3 amino acids: CASSLEHKSTDTQYF. CDR3 nucleotides: TGTGCCAGCAGCTTAGAACACAAAAGCACAGATACGCAGTATTTT.

This clonotype has at least ten counts. The rearrangement joins TRBV7-2 to TRBJ2-3; no clear D. CDR1 is SGHTA and CDR2 is FQGNSA in the germline V gene. This CDR3 spans 15 amino acids. Deletions cut 1 base from V and 6 bases from J, with 14 bases between. CDR3 coding DNA: TGTGCCAGCAGCTTAGGTCAATCTCTCTCCGATACGCAGTATTTT. Protein: CASSLGQSLSDTQYF.